This TCR beta chain was profiled in a study of cytomegalovirus exposure and HLA in healthy donors. The PCR used 60 Vbeta and 13 Jbeta primers. TCRdb's copy holds only in-frame clones and misses some; the assay was immunoSEQ multiplex PCR. The top ten clones hold about 2.2% of a sample with over 150,000 clones, around 79% of them seen once. Trimming stripped 5 bases from V and 2 bases from J, with 8 bases between. The CDR3 contains 12 residues. The germline CDR1 and CDR2 sequences are SGHDT and YYEEEE. This TCR derives from a middle-aged man in good health and CMV-seronegative. Material for sequencing was PBMCs. The chain recombines TRBV5-6 with TRBJ2-7; D uncertain. CDR3 sequence (DNA): TGTGCCAGCAGAGGTGCGGCCTACGAGCAGTACTTC. This translates into CASRGAAYEQYF.